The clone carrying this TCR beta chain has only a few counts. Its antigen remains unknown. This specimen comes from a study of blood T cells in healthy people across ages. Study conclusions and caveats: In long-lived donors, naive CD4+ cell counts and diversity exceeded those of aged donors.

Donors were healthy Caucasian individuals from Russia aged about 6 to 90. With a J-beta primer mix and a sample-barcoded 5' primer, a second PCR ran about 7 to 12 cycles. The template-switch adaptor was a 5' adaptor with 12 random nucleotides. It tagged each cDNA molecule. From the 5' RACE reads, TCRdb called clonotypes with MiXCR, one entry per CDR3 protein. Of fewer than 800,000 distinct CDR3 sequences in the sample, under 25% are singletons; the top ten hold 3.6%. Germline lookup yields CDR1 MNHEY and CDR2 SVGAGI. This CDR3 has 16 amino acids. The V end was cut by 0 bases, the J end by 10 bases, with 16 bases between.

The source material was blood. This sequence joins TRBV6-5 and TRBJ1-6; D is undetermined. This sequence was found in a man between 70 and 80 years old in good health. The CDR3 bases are TGTGCCAGCAGTTACTCTCCAGGACGAGGAGGCTCACCCCTCCACTTT. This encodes CASSYSPGRGGSPLHF.